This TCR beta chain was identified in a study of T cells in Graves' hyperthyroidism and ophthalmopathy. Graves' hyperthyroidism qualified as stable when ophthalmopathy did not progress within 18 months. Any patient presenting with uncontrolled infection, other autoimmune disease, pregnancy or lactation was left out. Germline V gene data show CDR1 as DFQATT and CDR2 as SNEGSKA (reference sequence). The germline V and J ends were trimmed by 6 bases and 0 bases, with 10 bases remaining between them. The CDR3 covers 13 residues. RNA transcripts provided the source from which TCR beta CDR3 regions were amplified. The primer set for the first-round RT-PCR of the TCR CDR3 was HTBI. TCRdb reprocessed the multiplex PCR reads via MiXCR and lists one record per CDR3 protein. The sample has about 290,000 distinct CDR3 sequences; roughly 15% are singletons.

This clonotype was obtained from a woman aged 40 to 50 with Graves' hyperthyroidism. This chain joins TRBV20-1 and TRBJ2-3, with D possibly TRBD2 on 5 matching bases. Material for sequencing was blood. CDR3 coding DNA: TGCAGTGCGGAGGAGCGGAGCACAGATACGCAGTATTTT. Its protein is CSAEERSTDTQYF.